The 26 T cell receptor beta chains below all came from one sample that was sequenced in a study of T cells in localized non-small cell lung cancer. TCRdb keeps only in-frame clones here, not all; method: immunoSEQ multiplex PCR. The sample has roughly 58,000 clones; 75% to 85% are singletons. The source was PBMCs, collected before any cancer treatment. The receptor source for this set is a man aged 35-75 years with stage II lung adenocarcinoma.

V and J are TRBV7-9 and TRBJ1-2; D ambiguous. The germline V gene encodes CDR1 SEHNR and CDR2 FQNEAQ (reference sequence). This CDR3 is built from 12 residues. The V end lost 1 base, the J end lost 7 bases, and 7 bases lay between the germline ends. This chain's CDR3 is CASSLDYPGYTF. The CDR3 coding sequence is TGTGCCAGCAGCTTAGACTACCCTGGCTACACCTTC.

The V call is TRBV27, the J call TRBJ2-3, with 8 bases aligning to TRBD2. Germline V gene data show CDR1 as MNHEY and CDR2 as SMNVEV (reference sequence). With V trimmed by 5 bases and J by 6 bases, 13 bases remained unmatched. CDR3 length: 16 residues. CDR3 amino acids: CASSRTSGSGGDTQYF. CDR3 coding DNA: TGTGCCAGCAGTAGAACTAGCGGATCTGGGGGCGATACGCAGTATTTT.

J is TRBJ2-2 and V is TRBV5-1, with 8 bases lining up with TRBD2. This CDR3 region has 16 residues. The germline gives CDR1 SGHRS, CDR2 YFSETQ. The V and J ends lost 3 bases and 2 bases, in that order; junction bases with no gene match: 6. CDR3 region: CASSSAGTSNTGELFF. The CDR3 DNA follows: TGCGCCAGCAGCTCTGCCGGGACTAGTAACACCGGGGAGCTGTTTTTT.

The J gene is TRBJ1-1, the V gene TRBV5-1, with 7 bases matching TRBD1. Germline CDR1 reads SGHRS; CDR2 reads YFSETQ. The CDR3 has 15 amino acids. V lost 3 bases, J lost 1 base, and 6 bases stayed unmatched. The CDR3 spells CASSSRQGGNTEAFF. The CDR3 DNA sequence: TGCGCCAGCAGCTCCCGACAGGGAGGGAACACTGAAGCTTTCTTT.

The V and J genes are TRBV10-3 and TRBJ1-1; weak D call: TRBD1 (6 bases). The germline CDR1 and CDR2 sequences are ENHRY and SYGVKD. The V end lost 2 bases, the J end lost 1 base, and 11 bases lay between the germline ends. This CDR3 is 15 amino acids long. CDR3 in amino acids: CAISEPRGGNTEAFF. For the CDR3, the DNA is TGTGCCATCAGTGAGCCCAGGGGCGGGAACACTGAAGCTTTCTTT.

This chain joins TRBV5-6 and TRBJ1-2, with 8 positions matching TRBD1. From germline, CDR1 is SGHDT and CDR2 YYEEEE. The CDR3 has 15 amino acids. V shed 4 bases and J 8 bases; nucleotides not matched to a gene: 13. The CDR3: CASSLIPDREEGYTF. CDR3 sequence (DNA): TGTGCCAGCAGCCTCATCCCGGACAGGGAAGAAGGCTACACCTTC. The full variable domain, rest sourced from reference TRBV5-6 and TRBJ1-2, is DAGVTQSPTHLIKTRGQQVTLRCSPKSGHDTVSWYQQALGQGPQFIFQYYEEEERQRGNFPDRFSGHQFPNYSSELNVNALLLGDSALYLCASSLIPDREEGYTFGSGTRLTVV.

V gene TRBV6-5 combines with J gene TRBJ1-1, with no clear D. The germline V gene has CDR1 MNHEY and CDR2 SVGAGI. The CDR3 covers 13 residues. V was shortened by 2 bases and J by 1 base, with 5 bases between the two germline ends. CDR3 residues: CASSYKGNTEAFF. CDR3 DNA sequence: TGTGCCAGCAGTTACAAGGGGAACACTGAAGCTTTCTTT.

This clone was counted between two and nine times. The rearrangement joins TRBV5-1 to TRBJ1-1; D gene unclear. This CDR3 comprises 14 residues. The germline V and J ends were trimmed by 0 bases and 4 bases, with 10 bases remaining between them. Germline V gene sequence: CDR1 SGHRS, CDR2 YFSETQ. CDR3: CASSLDGLGTEAFF. The CDR3, as DNA: TGCGCCAGCAGCTTGGATGGCCTGGGCACTGAAGCTTTCTTT.

The count of this clone is one. The chain combines TRBV30 with TRBJ1-2, with D unresolved. CDR3 length equals 12 residues. V lost 2 bases and J lost 1, with 5 bases in between. Per the germline V gene, CDR1 is GTSNPN and CDR2 is SVGIG (reference sequence). CDR3 amino acids: CAWSTSNYGYTF. The CDR3, as DNA: TGTGCCTGGAGTACCAGTAACTATGGCTACACCTTC. Using reference TRBV30 and TRBJ1-2 for the parts outside the CDR3, the full variable domain is SQTIHQWPATLVQPVGSPLSLECTVEGTSNPNLYWYRQAAGRGLQLLFYSVGIGQISSEVPQNLSASRPQDRQFILSSKKLLLSDSGFYLCAWSTSNYGYTFGSGTRLTVV.

V gene TRBV5-6 combines with J gene TRBJ1-2; maybe TRBD1 (5 bases). This CDR3 spans 12 amino acids. The V end was cut by 0 bases, the J end by 8 bases, with 8 bases between. Per the germline V gene, CDR1 is SGHDT and CDR2 is YYEEEE. CDR3 bases: TGTGCCAGCAGCTTGGACAGGACCGGCTACACCTTC. Translated, it gives CASSLDRTGYTF.

J is TRBJ1-4 and V is TRBV7-6; possible D gene TRBD1, 5 bases. This CDR3 region has 15 residues. V was cut by 5 bases and J by 3 bases, with 13 bases left in between. Per the germline V gene, CDR1 is SGHVS and CDR2 is FNYEAQ. CDR3 protein: CASSPSGVSNEKLFF. CDR3 DNA sequence: TGTGCCAGCAGCCCCTCGGGGGTCTCTAATGAAAAACTGTTTTTT.

This clone was observed a handful of times. This chain joins TRBV14 and TRBJ1-1; perhaps TRBD1 as D (5 bases). The length of the CDR3 is 13 residues. Germline CDR1 SGHDN, CDR2 FVKESK. Trimming removed 4 bases at V and 3 bases at J, with 9 bases between. The CDR3 region has the DNA TGTGCCAGCAGCCCCTGGGGCTACACTGAAGCTTTCTTT. Its translation is CASSPWGYTEAFF.

This chain connects TRBV5-4 to TRBJ1-1, with a possible D match to TRBD1 (6 bases). Germline lookup yields CDR1 SGHNT and CDR2 YYREEE (reference sequence). The V end was cut by 3 bases, the J end by 4 bases, with 16 bases between. The CDR3 spans 15 residues. The CDR3 here is CASSSSQGLATEAFF. In nucleotides, the CDR3 is TGTGCCAGCAGCTCTTCTCAGGGGTTAGCCACTGAAGCTTTCTTT.

V is TRBV4-3 and J is TRBJ1-4, with a weak D call TRBD1 (6 bases). Deletions cut 0 bases from V and 5 bases from J, with 10 bases between. The CDR3 is 15 amino acids. The germline CDR1 and CDR2 sequences are LGHNA and YSLEER. This CDR3 is CASSQDRTGNEKLFF. As DNA, the CDR3 is TGCGCCAGCAGCCAAGATCGAACAGGGAATGAAAAACTGTTTTTT.

In its sample, this clone was seen a few times. The genes are TRBV6-6 and TRBJ1-3, with D unclear. V was pared by 7 bases and J by 3 bases, with 7 bases between. Germline V lookup: CDR1 MNHNY, CDR2 SVGAGI (reference sequence). The CDR3 loop spans 12 amino acids. The CDR3 DNA is TGTGCCAGCAATGATCGTGGAAACACCATATATTTT. This sequence encodes CASNDRGNTIYF.

The rearrangement links TRBV9 to TRBJ2-3, with D possibly being TRBD2 (5 bases). CDR3 size: 13 residues. Between the trimmed V and J ends, which lost 3 bases and 1 base, there was a span of 6 bases. The V gene's germline CDR1 is SGDLS and CDR2 YYNGEE. CDR3: CASSGAGTDTQYF. Written as DNA, the CDR3 is TGTGCCAGCAGCGGAGCGGGCACAGATACGCAGTATTTT.

The chain recombines TRBV27 with TRBJ2-5; D is ambiguous. V lost 2 bases, J lost 0 bases, and 4 bases lay in between. The CDR3 is made up of 13 amino acids. The germline V gene has CDR1 MNHEY and CDR2 SMNVEV (reference sequence). Here the CDR3 reads CASSLGDQETQYF. DNA for the CDR3: TGTGCCAGCAGTTTAGGGGACCAAGAGACCCAGTACTTC.

This chain links TRBV5-4 with TRBJ2-5, with D unresolved. Trimming shortened V by 2 bases and J by 7 bases, and 9 bases separated the two germline ends. The CDR3 is 12 amino acids. Germline V gives CDR1 SGHNT, CDR2 YYREEE (reference sequence). CDR3 sequence reads: CASSFWEGTQYF. The CDR3 coding sequence is TGTGCCAGCAGCTTTTGGGAAGGGACCCAGTACTTC.

The rearrangement joins TRBV19 to TRBJ2-7, with TRBD1 identical over 8 bases. The CDR3 loop spans 15 amino acids. After removal of 6 bases from V and 3 bases from J, the junction contained 10 bases not matched to a gene. Per the germline V gene, CDR1 is LNHDA and CDR2 is SQIVND (reference sequence). The CDR3 region has the DNA TGTGCCAGTAGCCCTCTGGGGACAGGCGTCTACGAGCAGTACTTC. This codes for CASSPLGTGVYEQYF. Full variable domain (remainder filled in from reference TRBV19 and TRBJ2-7): DGGITQSPKYLFRKEGQNVTLSCEQNLNHDAMYWYRQDPGQGLRLIYYSQIVNDFQKGDIAEGYSVSREKKESFPLTVTSAQKNPTAFYLCASSPLGTGVYEQYFGPGTRLTVT.

This clone was recorded only once. The CDR3 sequence: CASSGGLFSNQPQHF. CDR3 nucleotide sequence: TGTGCCAGCAGTGGGGGGCTATTTAGCAATCAGCCCCAGCATTTT. The J gene is TRBJ1-5, the V gene TRBV6-5, with D perhaps matching TRBD1 (6 bases). V was trimmed by 5 bases and J by 0 bases, leaving 11 bases between them. Germline-derived CDR1 and CDR2 are MNHEY and SVGAGI. CDR3 size: 15 residues.

The chain combines TRBV5-4 with TRBJ2-2; 9 nucleotides agree with TRBD1. The CDR3 totals 13 residues. V gave up 2 bases and J gave up 9 bases; unmatched junction bases: 2. From germline, CDR1 is SGHNT and CDR2 YYREEE (reference sequence). In nucleotides, the CDR3 is TGTGCCAGCAGCTTACAGGGGGCCTGGGAGCTGTTTTTT. Its protein is CASSLQGAWELFF.

The chain has TRBV2 and TRBJ1-5; D is undetermined. The CDR3 spans 14 residues. The V and J ends lost 6 bases and 0 bases respectively, with 9 bases between them. CDR1 and CDR2 (germline): SNHLY, FYNNEI. CDR3 DNA: TGTGCCAGCAGAGGGTCAACTAGCAATCAGCCCCAGCATTTT. Translated: CASRGSTSNQPQHF.

V usage is TRBV5-4 and J usage is TRBJ1-1, with a weak D call TRBD1 (6 bases). V lost 4 bases and J 3 bases, leaving 7 bases between the germline ends. The germline V gene encodes CDR1 SGHNT and CDR2 YYREEE (reference sequence). This CDR3 region has 12 residues. CDR3 sequence reads: CASSNRDTEAFF. CDR3 DNA: TGTGCCAGCAGCAACAGGGACACTGAAGCTTTCTTT. Full variable domain (remainder filled in from reference TRBV5-4 and TRBJ1-1): ETGVTQSPTHLIKTRGQQVTLRCSSQSGHNTVSWYQQALGQGPQFIFQYYREEENGRGNFPPRFSGLQFPNYSSELNVNALELDDSALYLCASSNRDTEAFFGQGTRLTVV.

The chain has TRBV30 and TRBJ2-2; D is possibly TRBD2 (6 bases). Germline loops: CDR1 GTSNPN, CDR2 SVGIG (reference sequence). The CDR3 is 12 residues long. Trimming took off 3 bases at V and 7 bases at J, with 9 bases between the two ends. CDR3 amino acids: CAWRWGDGELFF. The CDR3 DNA sequence: TGTGCCTGGAGGTGGGGGGACGGGGAGCTGTTTTTT.

The V call is TRBV28, the J call TRBJ2-3; maybe TRBD1 (6 bases). Germline assignment: CDR1 MDHEN and CDR2 SYDVKM. Trimming stripped 6 bases from V and 0 bases from J, with 13 bases between. The CDR3 is 15 amino acids. This chain's CDR3 is CASRARDTSTDTQYF. CDR3 bases: TGTGCCAGCAGAGCCCGGGACACCAGCACAGATACGCAGTATTTT.

This chain uses TRBV7-3 with TRBJ2-3; D may correspond to TRBD1 or TRBD2 (5 bases each). There are 13 residues in the CDR3. V was clipped by 5 bases and J by 15 bases, with 21 bases between them. Germline CDR1 reads SGHTA; CDR2 reads FQGTGA. The chain's CDR3 is CASSPHPRDPCYF. The CDR3 DNA reads as TGTGCCAGCAGCCCGCACCCCCGGGACCCCTGTTATTTT.